This paragraph covers one T cell receptor beta chain sequence. What it recognizes is unknown. The data were obtained in a study of identical twins. The study's findings and limits: The authors noted that invariant MAIT and iNKT cells could partly confound zero-insertion analyses. Interpretation of the results relied on cross-sectional statistical analysis and not on following the same donors.

The CDR3 totals 15 residues. V lost 3 bases and J lost 0; bases outside the gene matches: 5. Germline values: CDR1 MNHEY, CDR2 SMNVEV (reference sequence). Using its own MiXCR run on the 5' RACE reads, TCRdb lists one record per CDR3 protein. Among about 720,000 distinct CDR3 sequences, over 15% were seen once, and the ten largest hold about 12%. The same data also went into a second study, on T cells expressing NK-cell markers. That work adds: TCR beta repertoires came from sorted CD3+CD56+NKG2C+, CD3+CD56+NKG2C- and CD3+CD56-NKG2C+ T cells. The study found these clonotypes also leading the CD3+CD56-NKG2C+ fraction in a few donors.

Sequenced material: PBMCs. The sequence derives from a young woman in good health. The rearrangement uses TRBV27 and TRBJ2-7; 7 nucleotides line up with TRBD1. CDR3 amino acids: CASSFRTGPSYEQYF. In nucleotides, the CDR3 is TGTGCCAGCAGTTTTAGGACAGGTCCCTCCTACGAGCAGTACTTC.